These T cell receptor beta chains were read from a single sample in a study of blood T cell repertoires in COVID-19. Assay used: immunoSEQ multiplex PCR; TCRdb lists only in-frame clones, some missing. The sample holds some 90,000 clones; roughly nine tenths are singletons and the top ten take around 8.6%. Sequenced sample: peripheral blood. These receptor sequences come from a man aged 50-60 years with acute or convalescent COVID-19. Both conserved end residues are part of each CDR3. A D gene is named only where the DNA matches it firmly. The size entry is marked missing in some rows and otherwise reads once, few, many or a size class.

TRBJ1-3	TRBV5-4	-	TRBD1	TGTGCCAGCAGCCAACAGGGGGCCGGAAACACCATATATTTT	CASSQQGAGNTIYF
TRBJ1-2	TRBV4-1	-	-	TGCGCCAGCAGCCAAGATCCAGGGGTTTTTGGCTACACCTTC	CASSQDPGVFGYTF
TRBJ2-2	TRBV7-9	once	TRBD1	TGTGCCAGCAGCCCGAACCCCGGGACAGGGTTCACCGGGGAGCTGTTTTTT	CASSPNPGTGFTGELFF
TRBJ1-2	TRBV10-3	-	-	TGTGCCATCAACGATCTCGGTGACTATGGCTACACCTTC	CAINDLGDYGYTF
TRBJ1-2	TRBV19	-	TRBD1	TGTGCCAGTATCCCAAGCTTCATTGGACAGGGGAATGGCTACACCTTC	CASIPSFIGQGNGYTF
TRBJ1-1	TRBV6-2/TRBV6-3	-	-	TGTGCCAGCAGTTACCCGCCACAGACGGCTTTCTTT	CASSYPPQTAFF
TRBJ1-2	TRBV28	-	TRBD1	TGTGCCAGCAGCCTGGAACAGGGGGCGGTCCGGGGCTACACCTTC	CASSLEQGAVRGYTF
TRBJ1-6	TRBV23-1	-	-	TGCGCCAGCAGTCGCTTAAGGGGGTCCTATAATTCACCCCTCCACTTT	CASSRLRGSYNSPLHF
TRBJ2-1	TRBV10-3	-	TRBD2	TGTGCCATCTATAGCGGGGGGCCCCTGAATGAGCAGTTCTTC	CAIYSGGPLNEQFF
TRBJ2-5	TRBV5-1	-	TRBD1	TGCGCCAGCAGCTCCCCCGAATTTACAGGGGTGGGGACCCAGTACTTC	CASSSPEFTGVGTQYF
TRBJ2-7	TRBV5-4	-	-	TGTGCCAGCAGTTTGCCGGGTGGCGTGTACGAGCAGTACTTC	CASSLPGGVYEQYF
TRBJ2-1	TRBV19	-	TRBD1	TGTGCCAGTAGTAGGAGACAGGGATACGTTGAGCAGTTCTTC	CASSRRQGYVEQFF
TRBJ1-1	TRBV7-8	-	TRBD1	TGTGCCAGCAGCATGACAGGGGAGTTCACTGAAGCTTTCTTT	CASSMTGEFTEAFF
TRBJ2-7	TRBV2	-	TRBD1	TGTGCCAGCAGTCAGGGGACAGACCACTACGAGCAGTACTTC	CASSQGTDHYEQYF
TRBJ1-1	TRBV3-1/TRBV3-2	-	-	TGTGCCAGCAGCCGCTCAGGGTTTCAGAATGAAGCTTTCTTT	CASSRSGFQNEAFF
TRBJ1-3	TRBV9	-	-	TGTGCCAGCAGCGTAGATGAAGGGAGGGGAAACACCATATATTTT	CASSVDEGRGNTIYF
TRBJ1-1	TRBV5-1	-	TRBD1	TGCGCCAGCAGCGGACAGGGGGCTTGGACTGAAGCTTTCTTT	CASSGQGAWTEAFF
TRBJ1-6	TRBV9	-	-	TGTGCCAGCAGCGACTCTACAGGGCTGGGAAATTCACCCCTCCACTTT	CASSDSTGLGNSPLHF
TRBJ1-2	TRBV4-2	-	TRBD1	TGTGCCAGCAGCCAGGAGACAGGGAACTATGGCTACACCTTC	CASSQETGNYGYTF
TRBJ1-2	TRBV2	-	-	TGTGCCAGCCAGGACGGGGCTAACTATGGCTACACCTTC	CASQDGANYGYTF
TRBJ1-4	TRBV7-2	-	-	TGTGCCAGCACCTCTAATGAAAAACTGTTTTTT	CASTSNEKLFF
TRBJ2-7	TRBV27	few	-	TGTGCCAGCAGTTTTTCAAGCGCCACTTACGAGCAGTACTTC	CASSFSSATYEQYF
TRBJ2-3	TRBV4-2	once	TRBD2	TGTGCCAGCAGCCAGTGGCCGAGAAAAGCGGGGAGCACAGATACGCAGTATTTT	CASSQWPRKAGSTDTQYF
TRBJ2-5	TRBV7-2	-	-	TGTGCCAGCAGACCGCCCCCCAGGGGGACCCAGTACTTC	CASRPPPRGTQYF
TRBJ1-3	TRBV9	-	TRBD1	TGTGCCAGCAGCGCACAGGGGGCGCCTGGAAACACCATATATTTT	CASSAQGAPGNTIYF
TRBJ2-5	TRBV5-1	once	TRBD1	TGCGCCAGCGTGCGGACAGGAGGTGAGACCCAGTACTTC	CASVRTGGETQYF
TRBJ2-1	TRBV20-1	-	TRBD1	TGCAGCCGGGACAGGCGGTCTGAGCAGTTCTTC	CSRDRRSEQFF
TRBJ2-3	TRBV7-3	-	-	TGTGCCAGCAGCCCACAGGGCTCTAGCACAGATACGCAGTATTTT	CASSPQGSSTDTQYF
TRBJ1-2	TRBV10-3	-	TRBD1	TGTGCCATCAGGACAGGGACCCATGGCTACACCTTC	CAIRTGTHGYTF
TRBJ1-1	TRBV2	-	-	TGTGCCAGCAGGAGTGGGGGGACTGAAGCTTTCTTT	CASRSGGTEAFF
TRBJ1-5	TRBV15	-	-	TGTGCCACCAGCAGAGGCAGGGGTCCGGAAAATCAGCCCCAGCATTTT	CATSRGRGPENQPQHF
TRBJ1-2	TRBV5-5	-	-	TGTGCCAGCAACCTCGGCAGGGGCCACTATGGCTACACCTTC	CASNLGRGHYGYTF
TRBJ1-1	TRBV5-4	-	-	TGTGCCAGCAGCCGGGTCCGATCGACAGGTTTCACTGAAGCTTTCTTT	CASSRVRSTGFTEAFF
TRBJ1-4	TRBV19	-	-	TGTGCCAGTACCCCCAGGCTAGGGGCAACTAATGAAAAACTGTTTTTT	CASTPRLGATNEKLFF
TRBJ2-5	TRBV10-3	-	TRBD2	TGTGCCACGCTAGCGGGGGCGTCCCAAGAGACCCAGTACTTC	CATLAGASQETQYF
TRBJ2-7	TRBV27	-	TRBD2	TGTGCCAGCGGCAGGGGAGCGGGGGGAGGCGAGCAGTACTTC	CASGRGAGGGEQYF
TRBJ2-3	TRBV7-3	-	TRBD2	TGTGCCAGCAGCTTAAACCCCACTAGCGGGGGCACAGATACGCAGTATTTT	CASSLNPTSGGTDTQYF
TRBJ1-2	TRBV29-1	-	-	TGCAGCGTTGAGCGGGGGGGCGGCTATGGCTACACCTTC	CSVERGGGYGYTF
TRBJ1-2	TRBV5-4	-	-	TGTGCCAGCAGCCCTACATCCGGGTTCTATGGCTACACCTTC	CASSPTSGFYGYTF
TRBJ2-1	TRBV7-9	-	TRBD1	TGTGCCAGCAGCTCGGGACAGGGGGTAGAGCAGTTCTTC	CASSSGQGVEQFF
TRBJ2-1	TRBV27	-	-	TGTGCCAGCAGTGCGGACAGCCTACCTTACAATGAGCAGTTCTTC	CASSADSLPYNEQFF
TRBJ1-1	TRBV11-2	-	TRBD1	TGTGCCAGCAGTCACGGGGGACAGCCGAACACTGAAGCTTTCTTT	CASSHGGQPNTEAFF
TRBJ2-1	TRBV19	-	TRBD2	TGTGCCAGTAGTACCCCTCAGAGCGGGGGGGACAATGAGCAGTTCTTC	CASSTPQSGGDNEQFF
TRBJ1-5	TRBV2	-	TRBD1	TGTGCCAGCAGTCGACAGGGTGGTAGCAATCAGCCCCAGCATTTT	CASSRQGGSNQPQHF
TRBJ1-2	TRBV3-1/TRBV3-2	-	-	TGTGCCAGCAGCCAAGGGGACGGGAGCTATGGCTACACCTTC	CASSQGDGSYGYTF
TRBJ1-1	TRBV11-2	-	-	TGTGCCAGCAGCTTAGAAAGGGGGGGTGCTTTCTTT	CASSLERGGAFF
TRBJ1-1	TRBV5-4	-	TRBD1	TGTGCCAGCAGCCTCCGCCCAGGGGGACTTCGGACTGAAGCTTTCTTT	CASSLRPGGLRTEAFF
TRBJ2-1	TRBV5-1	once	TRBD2	TGCGCCAGCAGCTTGGCCGGGACTAACTCCTACAATGAGCAGTTCTTC	CASSLAGTNSYNEQFF
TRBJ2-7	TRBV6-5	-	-	TGTGCCAGCAGCGTCGGCTCCTACGAGCAGTACTTC	CASSVGSYEQYF
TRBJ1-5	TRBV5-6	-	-	TGTGCCAGCAGCGGGGCAGGGGGCAATCAGCCCCAGCATTTT	CASSGAGGNQPQHF
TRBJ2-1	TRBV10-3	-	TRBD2	TGTGCCATCAGAAATCTAGCGGGGGGGCCAAATGAGCAGTTCTTC	CAIRNLAGGPNEQFF